A selection of T cell receptor beta chains follows, all from one sample in a study of T cell responses to AZD1222 COVID-19 vaccine. Assay: immunoSEQ multiplex PCR; the TCRdb copy retains only in-frame clones and omits some. Of tens of thousands of clones in the sample, 85% to 90% were seen once. This specimen consisted of peripheral blood, obtained 28 days after the second AZD1222 dose. These receptors were taken from an adult who received the AZD1222 COVID-19 vaccine. Both conserved end residues are part of each CDR3. Each record gives: V gene, clone size, J gene, D gene, CDR3 DNA, CDR3 protein. The D gene is left open where the match is weak. The listing skips clone size in some rows; elsewhere it reads once, few, many or a size class.

TRBV7-2	once	TRBJ1-6	TRBD1	TGTGCCAGCAGCTTTGGGACAGGGGGACAGAATTCACCCCTCCACTTT	CASSFGTGGQNSPLHF
TRBV29-1	.	TRBJ1-5	TRBD1	TGCAGCGTCGCAACCGGGACAGCCAATCAGCCCCAGCATTTT	CSVATGTANQPQHF
TRBV28	.	TRBJ1-1	.	TGTGCCAGCAGACCCCCGGGGACGGCGAACACTGAAGCTTTCTTT	CASRPPGTANTEAFF
TRBV27	.	TRBJ2-3	.	TGTGCCAGCAAGGGCAGGGCCCCAGATACGCAGTATTTT	CASKGRAPDTQYF
TRBV5-6	.	TRBJ2-7	.	TGTGCCAGCAGCTTGGACGGTCCCTACGAGCAGTACTTC	CASSLDGPYEQYF
TRBV7-8	once	TRBJ2-2	TRBD1	TGTGCCAGCAGCTTACAGCGGACAGGGTTGACCGGGGAGCTGTTTTTT	CASSLQRTGLTGELFF
TRBV9	.	TRBJ1-3	.	TGTGCCAGCAGCGTAGGGGCCACTAGAATCTCTGGAAACACCATATATTTT	CASSVGATRISGNTIYF
TRBV6-5	.	TRBJ1-6	.	TGTGCCAGCAGACCCGCGGGGCCTGGCAATTCACCCCTCCACTTT	CASRPAGPGNSPLHF
TRBV5-4	.	TRBJ2-1	.	TGTGCCAGCAGCTCGATACACAATGAGCAGTTCTTC	CASSSIHNEQFF
TRBV6-2/TRBV6-3	.	TRBJ1-1	.	TGTGCCAGCAGTTACCCTCCACGGGGGAACACTGAAGCTTTCTTT	CASSYPPRGNTEAFF
TRBV9	.	TRBJ1-1	.	TGTGCCAGCAGCGTAGCACTGAACACTGAAGCTTTCTTT	CASSVALNTEAFF
TRBV5-6	.	TRBJ2-5	TRBD1	TGTGCCAGCAGCTTGTGGGGGACAGGCCAAGAGACCCAGTACTTC	CASSLWGTGQETQYF
TRBV19	.	TRBJ1-5	TRBD1	TGTGCCAGTAGTATTATACAGGGGCCGAATCAGCCCCAGCATTTT	CASSIIQGPNQPQHF
TRBV3-1/TRBV3-2	.	TRBJ2-5	.	TGTGCCAGCAGCACGGGCGGCACAGGGGAGACCCAGTACTTC	CASSTGGTGETQYF
TRBV7-3	.	TRBJ1-1	TRBD1	TGTGCCAGCAGCTTGGGCCAGGGGGCGCGGACTGAAGCTTTCTTT	CASSLGQGARTEAFF
TRBV9	.	TRBJ1-2	.	TGTGCCAGCAGCGTAGGGGATAAACTCTTGAACTATGGCTACACCTTC	CASSVGDKLLNYGYTF
TRBV5-8	.	TRBJ2-1	.	TGTGCCAGCAGCCGGGACTTATACAATGAGCAGTTCTTC	CASSRDLYNEQFF
TRBV29-1	.	TRBJ2-1	.	TGCAGCGTTCTAGCCTTCTCCTACAATGAGCAGTTCTTC	CSVLAFSYNEQFF
TRBV18	.	TRBJ1-1	TRBD1	TGTGCCAGCTCACCGGGACAGGTCCTTTCTGAAGCTTTCTTT	CASSPGQVLSEAFF
TRBV5-1	.	TRBJ2-1	TRBD2	TGCGCCAGCAGCTTAGGAGGGAGCGGGGTCTCCTACAATGAGCAGTTCTTC	CASSLGGSGVSYNEQFF
TRBV11-3	.	TRBJ1-2	.	TGTGCCAGCAGCCTTGGGGGGAACTATGGCTACACCTTC	CASSLGGNYGYTF
TRBV18	.	TRBJ2-3	.	TGTGCCAGCTCACCACCGGGAAGAACCACAGATACGCAGTATTTT	CASSPPGRTTDTQYF
TRBV2	.	TRBJ1-3	.	TGTGCCAGCAACCTTGGGGGGAGCTCTGGAAACACCATATATTTT	CASNLGGSSGNTIYF
TRBV11-2	once	TRBJ2-3	.	TGTGCCAGCAGCTTAGATATGATCGTTCCTCCCACAGATACGCAGTATTTT	CASSLDMIVPPTDTQYF
TRBV4-1	.	TRBJ2-3	TRBD2	TGCGCCAGCAGCCAGACTAGCGCCCTACAGGCAGATACGCAGTATTTT	CASSQTSALQADTQYF
TRBV29-1	.	TRBJ1-5	.	TGCAGCGTTGGTTGGGGCGGCAATCAGCCCCAGCATTTT	CSVGWGGNQPQHF
TRBV7-8	.	TRBJ1-3	.	TGTGCCAGCAGCCCCGAAGGAGGCTTTGGAAACACCATATATTTT	CASSPEGGFGNTIYF
TRBV10-3	.	TRBJ2-1	TRBD1	TGTGCCATCAGGGGACAGGGTGGTAATGAGCAGTTCTTC	CAIRGQGGNEQFF
TRBV5-1	.	TRBJ1-2	.	TGCGCCAGCAGCCCCCAAATTCCCCAGCTCTATGGCTACACCTTC	CASSPQIPQLYGYTF
TRBV5-5	.	TRBJ1-4	.	TGTGCCAGCAGCTTGTACCCCCAGGGATCTAATGAAAAACTGTTTTTT	CASSLYPQGSNEKLFF
TRBV4-2	.	TRBJ1-2	TRBD1	TGTGCCAGCAGCCAAAGCCGGGACAGGGCGGGATCGGGCTACACCTTC	CASSQSRDRAGSGYTF
TRBV9	.	TRBJ2-3	.	TGTGCCAGCAGCGTAGAGGTGAGGGGAGGCACAGATACGCAGTATTTT	CASSVEVRGGTDTQYF
TRBV27	.	TRBJ1-6	.	TGTGCCAGCAGCCACGACAAGACATGGAATTCACCCCTCCACTTT	CASSHDKTWNSPLHF
TRBV7-9	.	TRBJ1-4	TRBD1	TGTGCCAGCAGCCCTCCGACAGGGGGCGATGAAAATGAAAAACTGTTTTTT	CASSPPTGGDENEKLFF
TRBV3-1/TRBV3-2	once	TRBJ1-2	.	TGTGCCAGCAGCCAAGTTGCGGGGAGTATGGGCTACACCTTC	CASSQVAGSMGYTF
TRBV24-1	.	TRBJ1-2	.	TGTGCCACCAGTGAACACAGGGACTATGGCTACACCTTC	CATSEHRDYGYTF
TRBV3-1/TRBV3-2	.	TRBJ2-3	TRBD2	TGTGCCAGCAGCCGACTAGCGGGGGGGCGTGGAGATACGCAGTATTTT	CASSRLAGGRGDTQYF
TRBV9	once	TRBJ1-1	.	TGTGCCAGCAGCGTAGCTGGGGACGGCACTGAAGCTTTCTTT	CASSVAGDGTEAFF
TRBV7-2	.	TRBJ1-1	.	TGTGCCAGCAGCTCACAGGGCGGGCGGACTGAAGCTTTCTTT	CASSSQGGRTEAFF
TRBV20-1	.	TRBJ1-1	.	TGCAGTGCTAGTCTTGGGGGGCTCACTGAAGCTTTCTTT	CSASLGGLTEAFF
TRBV30	.	TRBJ1-2	.	TGTGCCTGGAGTCCGGTAGGGGGATTCAAACAGGGCTACACCTTC	CAWSPVGGFKQGYTF
TRBV19	.	TRBJ1-2	.	TGTGCCAGTAAGCAGGGAAGGGAGGGAAACTATGGCTACACCTTC	CASKQGREGNYGYTF
TRBV3-1/TRBV3-2	.	TRBJ1-1	.	TGTGCCAGCAGCCAAGCCCGGGGACCCGGGACTGAAGCTTTCTTT	CASSQARGPGTEAFF
TRBV19	.	TRBJ1-6	TRBD1	TGTGCCAGTAGTGCTCACGCGGCTCTAGGACAGGCCCATTCACCCCTCCACTTT	CASSAHAALGQAHSPLHF
TRBV7-3	once	TRBJ1-1	.	TGTGCCAGCAGCCCAGACGGGAACACTGAAGCTTTCTTT	CASSPDGNTEAFF
TRBV2	.	TRBJ1-3	.	TGTGCCAGCAGTGAACAGGGAAACACCATATATTTT	CASSEQGNTIYF
TRBV24-1	.	TRBJ1-2	TRBD1	TGTGCCACCAGTGACCCGGGACAGGGTGTCTACACCTTC	CATSDPGQGVYTF
TRBV28	.	TRBJ1-6	.	TGTGCCAGCAGTTCCCCCGGGGGTTCACCCCTCCACTTT	CASSSPGGSPLHF
TRBV2	.	TRBJ1-5	.	TGTGCCAGCCGGGGGGGGGCGAATCAGCCCCAGCATTTT	CASRGGANQPQHF
TRBV3-1/TRBV3-2	.	TRBJ2-1	.	TGTGCCAGCAGCCAAGAAATGTACGGGAATGAGCAGTTCTTC	CASSQEMYGNEQFF
TRBV29-1	.	TRBJ1-1	.	TGCAGCGCCCCCGTACTTAGTGAAGCTTTCTTT	CSAPVLSEAFF
TRBV5-4	once	TRBJ1-6	TRBD1	TGTGCCAGCAGCCCTTCACCAACAGGGGAATTACGCCTCCACTTT	CASSPSPTGELRLHF
TRBV30	.	TRBJ2-3	.	TGTGCCTGGAGATCGGGTTGGGACACAGATACGCAGTATTTT	CAWRSGWDTDTQYF
TRBV5-1	.	TRBJ1-5	.	TGCGCCAGCAGCTTGGGGGGTCAATCTAATCAGCCCCAGCATTTT	CASSLGGQSNQPQHF